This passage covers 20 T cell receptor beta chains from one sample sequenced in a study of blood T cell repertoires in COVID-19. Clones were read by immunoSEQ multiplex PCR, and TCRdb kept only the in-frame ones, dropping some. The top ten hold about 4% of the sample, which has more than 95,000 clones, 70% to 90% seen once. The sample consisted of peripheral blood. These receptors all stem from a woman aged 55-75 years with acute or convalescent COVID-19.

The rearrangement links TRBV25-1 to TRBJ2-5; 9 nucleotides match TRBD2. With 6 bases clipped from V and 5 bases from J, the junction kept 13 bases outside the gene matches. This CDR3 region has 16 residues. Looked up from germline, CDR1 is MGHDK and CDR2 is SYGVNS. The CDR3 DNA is TGTGCCAGCAGCCAAATCAGCGGGAGGACACGGGAGACCCAGTACTTC. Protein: CASSQISGRTRETQYF.

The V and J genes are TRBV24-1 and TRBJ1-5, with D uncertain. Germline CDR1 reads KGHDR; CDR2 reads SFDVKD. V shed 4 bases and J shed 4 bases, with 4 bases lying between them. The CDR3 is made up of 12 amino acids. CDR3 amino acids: CATSDNNQPQHF. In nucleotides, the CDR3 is TGTGCCACCAGTGACAATAATCAGCCCCAGCATTTT.

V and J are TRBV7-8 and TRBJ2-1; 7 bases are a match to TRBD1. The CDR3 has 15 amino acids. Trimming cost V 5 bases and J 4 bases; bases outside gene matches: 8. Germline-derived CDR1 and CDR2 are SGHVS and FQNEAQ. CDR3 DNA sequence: TGTGCCAGCAGCCCCTACCGGGACAGATACAATGAGCAGTTCTTC. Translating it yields CASSPYRDRYNEQFF.

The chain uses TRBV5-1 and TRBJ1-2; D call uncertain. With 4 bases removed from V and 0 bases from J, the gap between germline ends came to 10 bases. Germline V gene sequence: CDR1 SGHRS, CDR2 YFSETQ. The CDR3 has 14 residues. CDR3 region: CASSPGISNYGYTF. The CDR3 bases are TGCGCCAGCAGCCCGGGTATTTCTAACTATGGCTACACCTTC.

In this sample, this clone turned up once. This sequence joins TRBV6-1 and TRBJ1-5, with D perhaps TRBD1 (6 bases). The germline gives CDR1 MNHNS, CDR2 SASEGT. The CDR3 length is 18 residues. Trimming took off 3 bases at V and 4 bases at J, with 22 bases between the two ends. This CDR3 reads CASSELRRGRPSNQPQHF. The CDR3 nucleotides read TGTGCCAGCAGTGAGTTGAGGCGGGGGCGGCCGTCGAATCAGCCCCAGCATTTT.

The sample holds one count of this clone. The CDR3 DNA reads as TGTGCCAGCAGAGACGAAGGACAGGGAGAGGGTCAGCCCCAGCATTTT. As protein: CASRDEGQGEGQPQHF. This rearrangement joins TRBV28 to TRBJ1-5, with 8 bases aligning to TRBD1. Germline V CDR1 and CDR2: MDHEN, SYDVKM. The ends lost 6 bases at V and 6 bases at J; junction bases unmatched: 13. This CDR3 is built from 16 residues.

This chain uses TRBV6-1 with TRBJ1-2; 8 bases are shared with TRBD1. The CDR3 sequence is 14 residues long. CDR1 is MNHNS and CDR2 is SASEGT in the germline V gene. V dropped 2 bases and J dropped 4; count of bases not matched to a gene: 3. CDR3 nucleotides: TGTGCCAGCAGTGAAACAGGGGGAGGCTATGGCTACACCTTC. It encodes CASSETGGGYGYTF.

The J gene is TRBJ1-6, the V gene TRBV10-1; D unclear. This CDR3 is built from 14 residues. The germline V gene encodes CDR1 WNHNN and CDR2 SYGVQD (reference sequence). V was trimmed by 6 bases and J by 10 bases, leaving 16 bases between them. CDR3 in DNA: TGCGCCAGCAGAGACGGACTGGGAGACTCACCCCTCCACTTT. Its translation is CASRDGLGDSPLHF.

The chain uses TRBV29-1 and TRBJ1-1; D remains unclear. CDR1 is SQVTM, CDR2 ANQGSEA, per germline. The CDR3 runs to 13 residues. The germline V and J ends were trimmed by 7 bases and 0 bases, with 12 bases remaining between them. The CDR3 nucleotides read TGCAGCGAACCAGGACTTATGAACACTGAAGCTTTCTTT. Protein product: CSEPGLMNTEAFF.

As DNA, the CDR3 is TGTGCCAGCAGCTTTCAGGGCGGGAGGGCCGTCACAGATACGCAGTATTTT. Residues: CASSFQGGRAVTDTQYF. The chain joins TRBV7-2 to TRBJ2-3, with TRBD2 matching over 9 bases. Germline-derived CDR1 and CDR2 are SGHTA and FQGNSA. This CDR3 is 17 amino acids long. After removal of 3 bases from V and 2 bases from J, the junction contained 9 bases not matched to a gene.

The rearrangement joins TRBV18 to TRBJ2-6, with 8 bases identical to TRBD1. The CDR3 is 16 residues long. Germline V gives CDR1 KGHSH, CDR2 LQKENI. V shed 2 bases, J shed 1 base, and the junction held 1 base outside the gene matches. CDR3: CASSPNRGSGANVLTF. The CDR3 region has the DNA TGTGCCAGCTCACCAAACAGGGGGTCTGGGGCCAACGTCCTGACTTTC.

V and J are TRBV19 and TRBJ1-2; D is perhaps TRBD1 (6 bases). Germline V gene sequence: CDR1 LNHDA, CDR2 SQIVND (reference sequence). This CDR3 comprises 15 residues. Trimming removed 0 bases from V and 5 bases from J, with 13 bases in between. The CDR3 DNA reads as TGTGCCAGTAGTATAGATTGGGGGACAACTTATGGCTACACCTTC. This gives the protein CASSIDWGTTYGYTF.

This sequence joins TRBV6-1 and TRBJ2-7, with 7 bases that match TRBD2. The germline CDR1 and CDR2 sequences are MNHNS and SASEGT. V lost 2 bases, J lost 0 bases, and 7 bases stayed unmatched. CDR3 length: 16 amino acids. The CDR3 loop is CASSENREVNSYEQYF. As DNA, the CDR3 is TGTGCCAGCAGTGAAAATCGGGAGGTTAACTCCTACGAGCAGTACTTC.

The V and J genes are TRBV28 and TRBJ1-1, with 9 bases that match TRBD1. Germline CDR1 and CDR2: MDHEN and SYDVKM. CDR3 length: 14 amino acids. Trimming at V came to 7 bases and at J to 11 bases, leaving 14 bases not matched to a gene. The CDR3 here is CASIPPGQGGHAFF. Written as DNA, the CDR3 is TGTGCCAGCATCCCCCCGGGACAGGGAGGGCACGCTTTCTTT.

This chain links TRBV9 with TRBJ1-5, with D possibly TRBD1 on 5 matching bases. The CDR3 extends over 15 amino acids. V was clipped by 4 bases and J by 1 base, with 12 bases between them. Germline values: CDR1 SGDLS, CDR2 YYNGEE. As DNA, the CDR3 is TGTGCCAGCAGCCCCCGGGCAGGGAGCAATCAGCCCCAGCATTTT. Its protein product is CASSPRAGSNQPQHF.

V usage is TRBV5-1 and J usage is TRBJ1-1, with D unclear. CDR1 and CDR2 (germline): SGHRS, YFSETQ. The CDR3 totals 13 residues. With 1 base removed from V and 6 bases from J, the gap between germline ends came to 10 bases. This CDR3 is CASSLTVVAEAFF. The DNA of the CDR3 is TGCGCCAGCAGCTTGACAGTGGTGGCTGAAGCTTTCTTT.

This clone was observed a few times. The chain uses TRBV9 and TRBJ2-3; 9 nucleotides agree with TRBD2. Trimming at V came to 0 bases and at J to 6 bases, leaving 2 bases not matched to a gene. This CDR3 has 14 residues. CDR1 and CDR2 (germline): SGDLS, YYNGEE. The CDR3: CASSVVAGGDTQYF. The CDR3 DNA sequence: TGTGCCAGCAGCGTAGTTGCGGGAGGGGATACGCAGTATTTT.

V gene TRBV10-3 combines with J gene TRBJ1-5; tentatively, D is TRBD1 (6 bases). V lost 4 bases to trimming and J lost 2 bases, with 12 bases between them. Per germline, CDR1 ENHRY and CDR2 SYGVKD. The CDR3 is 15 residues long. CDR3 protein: CAISGTGRGNQPQHF. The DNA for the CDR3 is TGTGCCATCAGTGGCACAGGGCGGGGCAATCAGCCCCAGCATTTT.

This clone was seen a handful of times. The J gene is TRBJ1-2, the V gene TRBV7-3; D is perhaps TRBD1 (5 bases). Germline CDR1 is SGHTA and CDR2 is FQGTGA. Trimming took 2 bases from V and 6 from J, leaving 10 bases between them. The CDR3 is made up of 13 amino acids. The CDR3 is CASSLQGMDGYTF. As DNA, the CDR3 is TGTGCCAGCAGCTTACAGGGCATGGATGGCTACACCTTC.

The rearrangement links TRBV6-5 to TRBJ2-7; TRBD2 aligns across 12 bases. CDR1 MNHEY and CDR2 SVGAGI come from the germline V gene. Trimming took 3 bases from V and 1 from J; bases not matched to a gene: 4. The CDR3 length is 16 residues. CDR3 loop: CASSYRLAGGSYEQYF. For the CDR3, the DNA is TGTGCCAGCAGTTATCGCCTAGCGGGAGGGTCCTACGAGCAGTACTTC.